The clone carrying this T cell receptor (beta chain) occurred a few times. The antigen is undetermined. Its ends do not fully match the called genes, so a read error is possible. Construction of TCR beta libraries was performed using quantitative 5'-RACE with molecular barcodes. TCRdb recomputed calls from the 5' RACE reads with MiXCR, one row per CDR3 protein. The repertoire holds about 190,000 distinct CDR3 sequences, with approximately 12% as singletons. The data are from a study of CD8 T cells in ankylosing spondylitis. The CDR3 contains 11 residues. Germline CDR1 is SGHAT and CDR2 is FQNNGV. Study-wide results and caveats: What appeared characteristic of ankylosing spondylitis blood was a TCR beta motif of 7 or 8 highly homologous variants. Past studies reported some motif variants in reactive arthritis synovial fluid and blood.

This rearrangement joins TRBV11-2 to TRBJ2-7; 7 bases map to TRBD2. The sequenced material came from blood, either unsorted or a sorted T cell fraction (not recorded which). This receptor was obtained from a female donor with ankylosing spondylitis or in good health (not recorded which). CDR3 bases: TGTGCCAGCAGCTTAGGGGGAGGGGCAACGTTC. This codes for CASSLGGGATF.